This TCR beta chain was sequenced for a study of blood T cell repertoires in COVID-19. Study-wide background: Some COVID-19 samples were acute and others convalescent; all came from the United States, Italy and Spain. Sources were T cells, B-cell-depleted T cells, or PBMCs; the material itself was cDNA or gDNA.

In the original analysis: Quantification of nucleated cells was approximated via reference gene primer amplification. Some clones are missing from TCRdb's copy, which holds only in-frame ones; the method was immunoSEQ multiplex PCR. The D gene and trimming were derived from the DNA, and the V and J assignments and clone size from that table. The sample shows approximately 190,000 clones, around nine tenths of them seen only once. Material: peripheral blood. The sequence was collected from a middle-aged woman who had recovered from COVID-19.

DNA for the CDR3: TGTGCCAGCAGCTTAGTCAGGACCGGGGAGCTGTTTTTT. Protein product: CASSLVRTGELFF. The chain employs TRBV7-7 and TRBJ2-2; the D is unclear. CDR3 length equals 13 residues. CDR1 is SSHAT and CDR2 is FNYEAQ in the germline V gene (reference sequence). Trimming removed 1 base from V and 5 bases from J, with 5 bases in between.